This record concerns one T cell receptor (beta chain) sequence. The antigen remains undetermined. The sample originates from a study of cytomegalovirus exposure and HLA in healthy donors. Amplification used 60 Vbeta primers and 13 Jbeta primers. TCRdb's copy holds only in-frame clones and misses some; the assay was immunoSEQ multiplex PCR. The data contain under 200,000 clones, roughly 85% of them singletons. The V gene lost 5 bases and the J gene lost 0 bases, with 11 bases spanning the gap. CDR3 size: 16 residues. From germline, CDR1 is MNHEY and CDR2 SMNVEV (reference sequence). Donors in the study were healthy people who gave bone marrow. Study-wide results and limits: Exclusion applied to some V segments, including TRBV6-2 and TRBV6-3, as they were indistinguishable.

The sequence derives from a woman between 40 and 55 years old in good health and CMV-seronegative. The chain uses TRBV27 and TRBJ1-6; D is possibly TRBD1 (6 bases). Sequenced input: PBMCs. CDR3 sequence (DNA): TGTGCCAGCAGTAGCACACAGGGCTCCTATAATTCACCCCTCCACTTT. Encoded protein: CASSSTQGSYNSPLHF.